This passage covers 5 T cell receptor beta chains from one sample sequenced in a study of tumor-infiltrating lymphocytes in primary liver carcinoma. cDNA specific to TCR beta was made from around 530 ng of total RNA, with a constant-region primer employed for priming. Slightly modified ARM-PCR, run as three nested multiplex PCR rounds, produced the TCR beta libraries. The first two PCR rounds, roughly 11 cycles each, used TRBV1-TRBV30 forward primers and a C-beta reverse primer. MiXCR was run by TCRdb on the multiplex PCR reads, yielding one entry per CDR3 protein. The sample holds about 320,000 distinct CDR3 sequences; 58% are singletons and the top ten take more than 15%. They got blood RNA out of unsorted whole blood and also pulled out germline DNA. The sequencing sample was made of peripheral blood. These receptors came from a woman aged 30 to 39 with primary liver carcinoma and hepatitis B virus infection.

Many counts were recorded for this clonotype. DNA for the CDR3: TGTGCCAGCAGTTTTGGTCCCCCTCAGGGACGGGGTGAGCAGTTCTTC. Its protein is CASSFGPPQGRGEQFF. The gene calls are TRBV12-3 or TRBV12-4 and TRBJ2-1; possibly TRBD1 or TRBD2 for D (5 bases each). There are 16 residues in the CDR3. The ends were cut back, 3 bases at V and 9 bases at J, with 21 bases in the middle.

In the case of this clonotype: This may be a read error: a much more frequent sequence differs by one nucleotide. V and J are TRBV12-3 or TRBV12-4 and TRBJ1-5, with unresolved D. The CDR3 consists of 13 residues. The CDR3 protein is CASDQVANQPHHF. As DNA, the CDR3 is TGTGCCAGCGACCAAGTAGCAAATCAGCCCCATCATTTT.

The V and J genes are TRBV19 and TRBJ1-5, with D hard to call. Trimming pared 6 bases from V and 7 bases from J, leaving 19 bases between. The CDR3 extends over 15 amino acids. Germline CDR1 is LNHDA and CDR2 is SQIVND (reference sequence). CDR3 loop: CASSPIRTLGQPQHF. CDR3 in DNA: TGTGCCAGTAGCCCTATACGAACTCTGGGCCAGCCCCAGCATTTT.

The chain has TRBV6-2 or TRBV6-3 and TRBJ1-1; D may be TRBD1 (5 bases). The CDR3 totals 12 residues. CDR1 and CDR2 (germline): MNHEY, SVGEGT. V gave up 2 bases and J gave up 7 bases, with 8 bases separating them. Written as DNA, the CDR3 is TGTGCCAGCAGTTACGGGGGGTTTGAAGCTTTCTTT. Translating gives CASSYGGFEAFF.

Of note for this clonotype: It is likely a read error, because the conserved phenylalanine at the end of the CDR3 is missing. The chain recombines TRBV6-5 with TRBJ1-1; D is ambiguous. Trimming shortened V by 4 bases and J by 1 base, and 13 bases separated the two germline ends. The CDR3 has 15 residues. Germline V lookup: CDR1 MNHEY, CDR2 SVGAGI. The CDR3 spells CASSCSRIANTEAFS. CDR3 in DNA: TGTGCCAGCAGTTGCTCGAGGATAGCGAACACTGAAGCTTTCTCT.